This T cell receptor (beta chain) was identified during a study of blood T cell repertoires in COVID-19 (dated by TCRdb to 2018 to 2020). With regard to the full study: Samples from collaborators originated in the United States, Italy and Spain and spanned both the acute and convalescent phases of COVID-19. The prospective study material was composed of cDNA or gDNA derived from T cells, B-cell-depleted T cells, or PBMCs. Subjects who had been exposed to COVID-19, were actively infected with it, or had recovered from it provided the deeply sampled blood TCRbeta repertoires that made up the dataset. A freely available public database, intended as a resource for researchers studying the immune response to SARS-CoV-2, is where the repertoires were released. Samples were obtained from the ongoing ImmuneRACE study (first 160 participants) and from 1,254 subjects provided by 6 global collaborators. The sample metadata nearly always contained a de-identified subject ID, COVID-19 status, age in years and sex. Where available, HLA class I and class II types were taken from metadata supplied by the sample provider and were not determined by assay-based typing.

CDR1 MNHEY and CDR2 SVGAGI are derived from the germline V gene. The CDR3 spans 15 residues, from the cysteine through the phenylalanine. Only CDR3 DNA remains: 45 bases, in frame from the first base. V loses 0 bases of germline sequence and J loses 6 bases, and the interval between the two ends is 9 bases. TCRbeta CDR3 regions were amplified from genomic DNA by means of the immunoSEQ Assay, a bias-controlled multiplex PCR. The original pipeline was this. The number of nucleated cells in each sample was estimated from the amplification of reference gene primers within the assay. To quantify the absolute abundance of each unique TCRbeta CDR3 rearrangement, sequence reads were collapsed and filtered. Productive Simpson clonality was computed per sample as the square root of Simpson's diversity index over productive rearrangements. Not all clones reach the TCRdb copy of this immuneACCESS table, which keeps in-frame sequences only. Checked studies attribute under half of the gap to unresolved V genes and leave the rest unexplained. V and J calls plus clone size are reproduced from that table; the DNA served to infer D and trimming. The sample data list 300,000 to 400,000 clones, and around 87% of these were observed just once. The top ten clonotypes cover 2.3% of the sample.

A word on this clone: The antigen this receptor binds is unknown. No per-base quality is available; no much larger clone lies one base away.

At one collaborating source in Seattle, patients were enrolled during active infection and were followed longitudinally through the course of disease. Whole blood was collected in K2EDTA tubes by collaborating institutions according to the institutions' own protocols. For TCRbeta analysis, collaborators shipped samples as frozen whole blood, isolated PBMCs, or DNA extracted from either of those sample types. Beyond this particular receptor, the publication reports: Clinical and demographic metadata were provided uncurated, with the amount varying by source and participant.

Source material: peripheral blood. This clonotype originated in a woman aged 55-69 years with COVID-19, enrolled during active disease. The V and J segments used are TRBV6-5 and TRBJ1-6, with an unclear D gene assignment. The nucleotide sequence reads as follows: TGTGCCAGCAGTTACTCACAAGTCTTTAATTCACCCCTCCACTTT. This is translated as CASSYSQVFNSPLHF.